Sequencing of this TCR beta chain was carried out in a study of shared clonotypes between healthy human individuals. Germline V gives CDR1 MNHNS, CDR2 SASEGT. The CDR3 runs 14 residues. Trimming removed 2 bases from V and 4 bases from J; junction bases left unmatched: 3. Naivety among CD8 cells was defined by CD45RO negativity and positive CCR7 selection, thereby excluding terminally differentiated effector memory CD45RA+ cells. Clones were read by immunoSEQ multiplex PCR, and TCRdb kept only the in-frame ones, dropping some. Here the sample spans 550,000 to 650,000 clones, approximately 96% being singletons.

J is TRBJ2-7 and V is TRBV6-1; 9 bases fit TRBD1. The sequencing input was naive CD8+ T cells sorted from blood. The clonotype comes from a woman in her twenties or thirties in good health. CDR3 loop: CASSETGGAYEQYF. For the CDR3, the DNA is TGTGCCAGCAGTGAAACAGGGGGCGCGTACGAGCAGTACTTC.